The rows below give T cell receptor beta chains drawn from one sample of a study of CD8+ T cells in alopecia areata. Profiled with immunoSEQ multiplex PCR; TCRdb holds only in-frame clones, not every one. This sample has around 210,000 clones, with 64% found just once. Specimen: CD4+ T cells sorted from blood, collected at week 4, from a patient treated with tofacitinib. The source is a human donor with alopecia areata. Both conserved end residues are part of each CDR3. Fields, in order: J gene, D gene, CDR3 length, V gene, clone size, CDR3 DNA, CDR3 protein. The D gene is left open where the match is weak. A row's size may be missing; if present it is once, few, many or a size class.

TRBJ1-2,TRBD1,14,TRBV29-1,.,TGCAGCGTTGGGACAGGAGGGGTGAACTATGGCTACACCTTC,CSVGTGGVNYGYTF
TRBJ2-1,TRBD2,19,TRBV15,few,TGTGCCACCAGCGGCGTTCACCCCACGGCTAGCGGGGCGGGGGATGAGCAGTTCTTC,CATSGVHPTASGAGDEQFF
TRBJ2-7,.,14,TRBV27,few,TGTGCCAGCAGCGTCCGAGGGGGGCCCTACGAGCAGTACTTC,CASSVRGGPYEQYF
TRBJ1-6,.,14,TRBV7-6,few,TGTGCCAGCAGCCGACAGGAACCGGGGTCACCCCTCCACTTT,CASSRQEPGSPLHF
TRBJ2-7,TRBD1,14,TRBV2,once,TGTGCCAGCAGAGGGAGACAGGGAGCCTACGAGCAGTACTTC,CASRGRQGAYEQYF
TRBJ2-6,.,17,TRBV19,.,TGTGCCAGTAGTATCTTTGGCGGTAGCTCTGGGGCCAACGTCCTGACTTTC,CASSIFGGSSGANVLTF
TRBJ2-5,TRBD1,13,TRBV7-2,.,TGTGCCAGCAGCCGGGACAGGGACGAGACCCAGTACTTC,CASSRDRDETQYF
TRBJ1-1,.,13,TRBV5-1,.,TGCGCCAGCAGCTTCGGAGAGGGCACTGAAGCTTTCTTT,CASSFGEGTEAFF
TRBJ2-7,.,13,TRBV27,.,TGTGCCAGCAGCCCCGGACCCCCCTACGAGCAGTACTTC,CASSPGPPYEQYF
TRBJ2-5,.,12,TRBV30,.,TGTGCCTGGAGTGGGGGGTTAGAGACCCAGTACTTC,CAWSGGLETQYF
TRBJ1-4,.,13,TRBV30,once,TGTGCCTGGAGTGTACAGGGTAGTGAAAAACTGTTTTTT,CAWSVQGSEKLFF
TRBJ1-1,.,13,TRBV25-1,.,TGTGCCAGCAGTGATCAAGTGACCGTTGAAGCTTTCTTT,CASSDQVTVEAFF